This is a list of T cell receptor beta chains from one sample in a study of beta chain features in type 1 diabetes. The data were produced by immunoSEQ multiplex PCR, yet TCRdb's version contains in-frame clones alone and is incomplete. The sample consists of hundreds of thousands of clones, around 16% of them appearing once. The sample was naive CD4+ T cells from blood. The source is a man younger than 35 with type 1 diabetes. Each CDR3 is given with its conserved first and last residue. D genes are given only for firm matches. Expanded clones get a size class; other rows say once, few or many, or leave the size out.

cdr3_length,d_call,v_call,j_call,clone_size,cdr3_nt,cdr3_aa
15,TRBD1,TRBV13,TRBJ1-2,-,TGTGCCAGCAGCCCCCGGACAGGGAGATACTATGGCTACACCTTC,CASSPRTGRYYGYTF
14,-,TRBV9,TRBJ2-7,few,TGTGCCAGCAGCCCGAAGGGGTATCCCTACGAGCAGTACTTC,CASSPKGYPYEQYF
14,TRBD2,TRBV2,TRBJ2-3,-,TGTGCCAGCCGAGGGACTAGCGGAACAGATACGCAGTATTTT,CASRGTSGTDTQYF
16,-,TRBV7-9,TRBJ2-2,-,TGTGCCAGCAGCCTTAGTAGGACAGCAAACACCGGGGAGCTGTTTTTT,CASSLSRTANTGELFF
17,-,TRBV5-4,TRBJ1-2,few,TGTGCCAGCAGCTTAAATCCGACAGTCGGGGGAGTCGAGGGCTACACCTTC,CASSLNPTVGGVEGYTF
15,TRBD2,TRBV30,TRBJ2-2,-,TGTGCCTGGAGGAGGCTAGCGGCGAACACCGGGGAGCTGTTTTTT,CAWRRLAANTGELFF
14,-,TRBV19,TRBJ2-3,few,TGTGCCAGTAGCCGAAGCGGTTTCACAGATACGCAGTATTTT,CASSRSGFTDTQYF
15,TRBD2,TRBV5-1,TRBJ2-7,few,TGCGCCAGCAGCTTGGCCACCCAGCGGGAGGGGGAGCAGTACTTC,CASSLATQREGEQYF
12,-,TRBV2,TRBJ2-5,-,TGTGCCAGCACTGAGGCGAGGGAGACCCAGTACTTC,CASTEARETQYF
13,TRBD1,TRBV5-1,TRBJ2-1,-,TGCGCCAGCAATAGGGACAGGGGCAATGAGCAGTTCTTC,CASNRDRGNEQFF
10,-,TRBV7-2,TRBJ2-5,-,TGTGCCAGCAGCTCCGGGACCCAGTACTTC,CASSSGTQYF
16,-,TRBV18,TRBJ2-5,-,TGTGCCAGCTCATCCACGTATGGAGGGTGGCAAGAGACCCAGTACTTC,CASSSTYGGWQETQYF
16,-,TRBV7-6,TRBJ2-3,few,TGTGCCAGCAGTTCCCGGCTGGGCGCTACCACAGATACGCAGTATTTT,CASSSRLGATTDTQYF
13,-,TRBV29-1,TRBJ2-5,-,TGCAGCGTTGAAGCAGGGGACAAAGAGACCCAGTACTTC,CSVEAGDKETQYF
14,-,TRBV27,TRBJ2-1,few,TGTGCCAGCAGTGCTCGAACTAGGGGGGGTGGGCAGTTCTTC,CASSARTRGGGQFF
16,TRBD1,TRBV27,TRBJ1-2,-,TGTGCCAGCAGTCTTCGGACAGGGACCACCTTATATGGCTACACCTTC,CASSLRTGTTLYGYTF
16,TRBD2,TRBV5-4,TRBJ2-3,-,TGTGCCAGCAGAACCCTAGCGGGAGGGACCACAGATACGCAGTATTTT,CASRTLAGGTTDTQYF
16,TRBD1,TRBV11-2,TRBJ1-6,-,TGTGCCAGCAGCTCCCTCAAACAGGGGAAGGGTTCACCCCTCCACTTT,CASSSLKQGKGSPLHF
12,TRBD1,TRBV6-5,TRBJ2-7,-,TGTGCCAGTGGGGGACAGGACCTCGAGCAGTACTTC,CASGGQDLEQYF
14,TRBD2,TRBV9,TRBJ2-1,-,TGTGCCAGCAGCGCTAATAGTGCTGGGGGGGGAGAGTTCTTC,CASSANSAGGGEFF
14,-,TRBV18,TRBJ2-1,few,TGTGCCAGCTCCCCCCGGCAGGGAACGGGTGAGCAGTTCTTC,CASSPRQGTGEQFF
15,-,TRBV4-3,TRBJ2-7,few,TGCGCCAGCAGCCAAGGTTACCCACAGGGCCCCGAGCAGTACTTC,CASSQGYPQGPEQYF
17,TRBD2,TRBV27,TRBJ2-3,-,TGTGCCAGCAGTTCGGGTTCCCGACTAGCTGGCACAGATACGCAGTATTTT,CASSSGSRLAGTDTQYF
16,-,TRBV28,TRBJ1-1,-,TGTGCCAGCAGCCTAACCCTAGGGGGGGGAAACACTGAAGCTTTCTTT,CASSLTLGGGNTEAFF
14,TRBD1,TRBV7-8,TRBJ1-1,few,TGTGCCAGCAGCTTACTAACAGGGGGCACTGAAGCTTTCTTT,CASSLLTGGTEAFF
13,-,TRBV19,TRBJ2-2,few,TGTGCCAGTAGTACCGGACAAACCGGGGAGCTGTTTTTT,CASSTGQTGELFF
11,-,TRBV20-1,TRBJ2-7,-,TGCAGTGTTACCCGGTACTACGAGCAGTACTTC,CSVTRYYEQYF
13,-,TRBV6-6,TRBJ2-7,-,TGTGCCAGCAGGACAGGCTACTCCTACGAGCAGTACTTC,CASRTGYSYEQYF
15,TRBD1,TRBV7-9,TRBJ2-2,few,TGTGCCAGCAGCTCCAACAGGGGGATAGCCGGGGAGCTGTTTTTT,CASSSNRGIAGELFF
17,TRBD1,TRBV7-6,TRBJ1-2,-,TGTGCCAGCAGCTTAGAACCGATGCGACAGGGACGGGGTGGCTACACCTTC,CASSLEPMRQGRGGYTF
14,TRBD1,TRBV11-2,TRBJ2-5,-,TGTGCCAGCAGCCAACAGGGGAGAAGCGAGACCCAGTACTTC,CASSQQGRSETQYF
15,TRBD2,TRBV5-1,TRBJ2-1,few,TGCGCCAGCAGCTTGGGACTAGCGGGAAACCATGAGCAGTTCTTC,CASSLGLAGNHEQFF
16,TRBD1,TRBV27,TRBJ1-5,few,TGTGCCAGCCCGAAGGGACAGTTAGATAGCAATCAGCCCCAGCATTTT,CASPKGQLDSNQPQHF
15,TRBD2,TRBV9,TRBJ2-7,-,TGTGCCAGCAGCGTAGAGAGCGGGAGGTCATACGAGCAGTACTTC,CASSVESGRSYEQYF
14,TRBD1,TRBV5-5,TRBJ2-5,-,TGTGCCAGCAGTAGGACAGGGGTCCAAGAGACCCAGTACTTC,CASSRTGVQETQYF
15,TRBD2,TRBV6-5,TRBJ2-1,few,TGTGCCAGCAGAAGCACCGGGACTAGCGGAAATGAGCAGTTCTTC,CASRSTGTSGNEQFF
14,-,TRBV25-1,TRBJ2-7,-,TGTGCCAGCAGTGAGGGGGACTCGGTCCGCGAGCAGTACTTC,CASSEGDSVREQYF
15,TRBD1,TRBV7-9,TRBJ2-7,-,TGTGCCAGCAGCGCTGTCGGACAGGGGGTGAGAGAGCAGTACTTC,CASSAVGQGVREQYF
15,TRBD1,TRBV27,TRBJ2-2,-,TGTGCCAGCAGACCTCGGGACAGGAGGGCCGGGGAGCTGTTTTTT,CASRPRDRRAGELFF
14,-,TRBV13,TRBJ2-7,few,TGTGCCAGCAGCTTAGGACAGTTTCCCTACGAGCAGTACTTC,CASSLGQFPYEQYF
14,-,TRBV5-1,TRBJ2-3,-,TGCGCCAGCAGCTTGTTACCTAGCACCAATACGCAGTATTTT,CASSLLPSTNTQYF
13,-,TRBV6-5,TRBJ1-5,-,TGTGCCAGCGGGCGGACGGACGGGGAGCCCCAGCATTTT,CASGRTDGEPQHF
14,TRBD1,TRBV6-1,TRBJ2-4,few,TGTGCCAGCAGTGTACAGGGGGCTGAAGACATTCAGTACTTC,CASSVQGAEDIQYF
14,-,TRBV30,TRBJ2-3,few,TGTGCCTGGAGTAGTGGCCTCCTCACAGATACGCAGTATTTT,CAWSSGLLTDTQYF
12,TRBD1,TRBV30,TRBJ2-5,-,TGTGCCGCATACAGGGGTCCGGAGACCCAGTACTTC,CAAYRGPETQYF